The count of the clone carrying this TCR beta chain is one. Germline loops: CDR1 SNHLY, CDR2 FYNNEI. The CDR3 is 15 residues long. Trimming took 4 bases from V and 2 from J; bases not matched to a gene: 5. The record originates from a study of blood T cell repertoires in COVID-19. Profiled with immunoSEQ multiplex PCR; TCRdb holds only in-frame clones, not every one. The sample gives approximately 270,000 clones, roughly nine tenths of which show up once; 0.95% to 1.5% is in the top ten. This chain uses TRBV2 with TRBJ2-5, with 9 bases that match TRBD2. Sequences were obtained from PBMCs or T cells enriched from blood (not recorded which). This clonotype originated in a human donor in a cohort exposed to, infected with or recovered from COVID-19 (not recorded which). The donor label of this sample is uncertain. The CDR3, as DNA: TGTGCCAGCAGTGGAGGACTAGCGCATCAAGAGACCCAGTACTTC. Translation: CASSGGLAHQETQYF.